The next 21 T cell receptor beta chains were all read from a single sample in a study of T-cell reconstitution after alpha-beta-depleted transplantation in children. As it was prepared, the TCRbeta library received unique molecular identifiers. TCRdb called the PCR reads again in MiXCR, with one record for every CDR3 protein. The sample has about 900,000 distinct CDR3 sequences; about 26% are singletons. The material sequenced was PBMCs, mostly from graft donor cells, taken 360 days after TCRalphabeta/CD19-depleted stem cell transplant. These receptors originate from a boy in the first two years of life who had a stem cell transplant for SCID, so the T cells may come from the graft donor.

This chain connects TRBV7-9 to TRBJ1-1, with TRBD1 as a possible D gene (5 bases). The germline gives CDR1 SEHNR, CDR2 FQNEAQ (reference sequence). The V gene lost 11 bases and the J gene lost 1 base, with 17 bases spanning the gap. The CDR3 runs 14 residues. Here the CDR3 reads CAFTQVFENTEAFF. The CDR3 DNA is TGTGCCTTTACACAGGTCTTCGAGAACACTGAAGCTTTCTTT.

V gene TRBV11-1 combines with J gene TRBJ2-2; 7 positions agree with TRBD2. After removal of 1 base from V and 0 bases from J, the junction contained 14 bases not matched to a gene. The CDR3 has 20 amino acids. Germline values: CDR1 SGHAT, CDR2 FQDESV (reference sequence). This CDR3 reads CASSLGARLAENANTGELFF. CDR3 coding DNA: TGTGCCAGCAGCTTAGGGGCCCGACTAGCTGAGAACGCGAACACCGGGGAGCTGTTTTTT.

The rearrangement links TRBV28 to TRBJ2-5; a weak D match, TRBD2 (6 bases). Germline V gene sequence: CDR1 MDHEN, CDR2 SYDVKM. V was pared by 11 bases and J by 2 bases, with 12 bases between. This CDR3 region has 12 residues. The CDR3 nucleotides read TGTGCCTCGCGGGGCCCGCAAGAGACCCAGTACTTC. Protein product: CASRGPQETQYF. Full variable domain (rest looked up from reference TRBV28 and TRBJ2-5): DVKVTQSSRYLVKRTGEKVFLECVQDMDHENMFWYRQDPGLGLRLIYFSYDVKMKEKGDIPEGYSVSREKKERFSLILESASTNQTSMYLCASRGPQETQYFGPGTRLLVL.

The gene calls are TRBV7-9 and TRBJ2-3; D is perhaps TRBD1 (6 bases). From germline, CDR1 is SEHNR and CDR2 FQNEAQ (reference sequence). V lost 5 bases and J 14 bases, leaving 20 bases between the germline ends. The CDR3 has 13 residues. CDR3 region: CASSRLIWEQGYF. CDR3 in DNA: TGTGCCAGCAGCCGTCTGATATGGGAACAGGGGTATTTT.

This clonotype was detected a few times. V and J are TRBV27 and TRBJ1-6; no reliable D call. The CDR3 spans 14 residues. Trimming left V 4 bases short and J 4 bases short, with 8 bases between. CDR1 and CDR2 (germline): MNHEY, SMNVEV (reference sequence). DNA for the CDR3: TGTGCCAGCAGTTCCACGGGGTATAATTCACCCCTCCACTTT. As protein: CASSSTGYNSPLHF.

The CDR3 region has the DNA TGCGCCAGCAGCTTGGTTGCTAGCGGGCAAGAGACCCAGTACTTC. It specifies CASSLVASGQETQYF. The J gene is TRBJ2-5, the V gene TRBV5-1; 8 nucleotides align to TRBD2. Germline lookup yields CDR1 SGHRS and CDR2 YFSETQ. The V segment lost 0 bases and the J segment 2 bases; nucleotides outside the gene matches: 3. The CDR3 totals 15 residues.

The V call is TRBV20-1, the J call TRBJ2-7; D possibly corresponds to TRBD2 (5 bases). This CDR3 spans 14 amino acids. The V end lost 2 bases, the J end lost 0 bases, and 11 bases lay between the germline ends. CDR1 and CDR2 from the germline V gene are DFQATT and SNEGSKA (reference sequence). The CDR3 loop reads CSARMLGSSYEQYF. The CDR3 nucleotides read TGCAGTGCTAGAATGTTAGGGAGCTCCTACGAGCAGTACTTC.

The CDR3 reads CASSAHRVPYEQYF. The CDR3 DNA reads TGTGCCAGCAGCGCTCACAGGGTGCCCTACGAGCAGTACTTC. The J gene is TRBJ2-7, the V gene TRBV7-9, with D tentatively TRBD1 (6 bases). The CDR3 runs to 14 residues. V lost 5 bases and J 2 bases, leaving 13 bases between the germline ends. Germline V gene data show CDR1 as SEHNR and CDR2 as FQNEAQ (reference sequence).

The chain is built from TRBV12-3 or TRBV12-4 and TRBJ1-1, with D hard to call. V gave up 2 bases and J gave up 7 bases, with 11 bases separating them. The CDR3 is made up of 13 amino acids. This chain's CDR3 is CASSLIYAGEAFF. CDR3 in DNA: TGTGCCAGCAGTTTAATTTACGCTGGTGAAGCTTTCTTT.

The chain joins TRBV11-1 to TRBJ2-3; TRBD1 or TRBD2 may be the D gene (5 bases each). The CDR3 is 17 residues long. The V end lost 0 bases, the J end lost 2 bases, and 15 bases lay between the germline ends. From germline, CDR1 is SGHAT and CDR2 FQDESV (reference sequence). CDR3 amino acids: CASSLAAGAASTDTQYF. Here the CDR3 DNA reads TGTGCCAGCAGCTTAGCCGCCGGGGCAGCGTCCACAGATACGCAGTATTTT.

This chain joins TRBV5-1 and TRBJ2-7; 7 bases are shared with TRBD1. Looked up from germline, CDR1 is SGHRS and CDR2 is YFSETQ. Germline trimming cut 4 bases from V and 5 bases from J; bases unmatched to any gene: 9. This CDR3 comprises 14 residues. CDR3 protein: CASSARQGSHEQYF. DNA of the CDR3: TGCGCCAGCAGCGCCCGACAGGGTTCCCACGAGCAGTACTTC.

V and J are TRBV5-5 and TRBJ2-3; TRBD1 matches 7 bases. CDR3 size: 15 residues. J lost 6 bases, V lost 4 bases, and 11 bases had no gene match. Looked up from germline, CDR1 is SGHKS and CDR2 is YYEKEE (reference sequence). This chain's CDR3 is CASSLAGTARDTQYF. For the CDR3, the DNA is TGTGCCAGCAGCCTCGCCGGGACAGCGAGGGATACGCAGTATTTT.

This clonotype appeared a few times. J is TRBJ1-1 and V is TRBV24-1; 7 bases fit TRBD1. Germline V gene sequence: CDR1 KGHDR, CDR2 SFDVKD. This CDR3 has 13 amino acids. Germline trimming cut 4 bases from V and 8 bases from J; bases unmatched to any gene: 6. The CDR3 region is CATSDPQGGEAFF. The CDR3, as DNA: TGTGCCACCAGTGACCCCCAGGGGGGGGAAGCTTTCTTT.

This clonotype was picked up a small number of times. The genes are TRBV12-3 or TRBV12-4 and TRBJ2-1; D is undetermined. This CDR3 spans 13 amino acids. Deletions cut 3 bases from V and 4 bases from J, with 7 bases between. CDR3 nucleotides: TGTGCCAGCAGTTTCGTAGCTTACAATGAGCAGTTCTTC. Translated, it gives CASSFVAYNEQFF.

The V gene is TRBV20-1, the J gene TRBJ2-5; 10 nucleotides line up with TRBD2. The CDR3 has 14 amino acids. Losses at the gene ends were 6 bases for V and 5 bases for J; bases not matched to a gene: 9. CDR1 is DFQATT, CDR2 SNEGSKA, per germline (reference sequence). CDR3 amino acids: CSAISGGAGETQYF. The CDR3 DNA follows: TGCAGTGCCATAAGCGGGGGGGCCGGGGAGACCCAGTACTTC.

As DNA, the CDR3 is TGTGCCAGCAGTCGACTAGCGGGGGCCAGAGGGGACACAGATACGCAGTATTTT. Amino acid sequence: CASSRLAGARGDTDTQYF. The chain employs TRBV12-3 or TRBV12-4 and TRBJ2-3, with 12 positions matching TRBD2. The CDR3 runs to 18 residues. V gave up 5 bases and J gave up 2 bases; unmatched junction bases: 11.

This clonotype was seen many times. This rearrangement joins TRBV12-3 or TRBV12-4 to TRBJ2-5, with D possibly being TRBD1 or TRBD2 (5 bases each). V was clipped by 6 bases and J by 3 bases, with 14 bases between them. The CDR3 covers 14 residues. CDR3 sequence (DNA): TGTGCCAGCAGGGGGACCGATTCTAAAGAGACCCAGTACTTC. It yields the protein CASRGTDSKETQYF.

This chain connects TRBV28 to TRBJ2-3; 9 nucleotides line up with TRBD2. Losses at the gene ends were 3 bases for V and 6 bases for J; bases not matched to a gene: 13. Germline V gives CDR1 MDHEN, CDR2 SYDVKM. The CDR3 consists of 17 residues. The CDR3 reads CASSFIPLAGRRDTQYF. Here the CDR3 DNA reads TGTGCCAGCAGTTTTATCCCTCTAGCGGGGCGACGGGATACGCAGTATTTT.

This chain uses TRBV7-7 with TRBJ2-7; 9 nucleotides align to TRBD1. Germline CDR1 SSHAT, CDR2 FNYEAQ (reference sequence). The V gene end was trimmed by 1 base and the J gene end by 4 bases; junction bases not matched to a gene: 5. This CDR3 contains 15 residues. The CDR3, as DNA: TGTGCCAGCAGCTTAGGAACAGGGGGCATGTACGAGCAGTACTTC. This codes for CASSLGTGGMYEQYF.

The rearrangement joins TRBV5-1 to TRBJ1-5; 7 nucleotides line up with TRBD1. Germline lookup yields CDR1 SGHRS and CDR2 YFSETQ. With 5 bases clipped from V and 0 bases from J, the junction kept 5 bases outside the gene matches. The CDR3 has 15 residues. CDR3 sequence: CASRHGTDSNQPQHF. CDR3 DNA sequence: TGCGCCAGCAGGCACGGGACAGATAGCAATCAGCCCCAGCATTTT.

This clonotype was detected once. The gene calls are TRBV20-1 and TRBJ2-1, with TRBD2 identical over 12 bases. CDR3 length: 19 amino acids. Germline V CDR1 and CDR2: DFQATT, SNEGSKA (reference sequence). Trimming cost V 1 base and J 3 bases; bases outside gene matches: 13. In DNA form, the CDR3 reads TGCAGTGCTAGAGTCCCGGCTAGCGGGGGGGCATACTACTACAATGAGCAGTTCTTC. Amino acids: CSARVPASGGAYYYNEQFF.